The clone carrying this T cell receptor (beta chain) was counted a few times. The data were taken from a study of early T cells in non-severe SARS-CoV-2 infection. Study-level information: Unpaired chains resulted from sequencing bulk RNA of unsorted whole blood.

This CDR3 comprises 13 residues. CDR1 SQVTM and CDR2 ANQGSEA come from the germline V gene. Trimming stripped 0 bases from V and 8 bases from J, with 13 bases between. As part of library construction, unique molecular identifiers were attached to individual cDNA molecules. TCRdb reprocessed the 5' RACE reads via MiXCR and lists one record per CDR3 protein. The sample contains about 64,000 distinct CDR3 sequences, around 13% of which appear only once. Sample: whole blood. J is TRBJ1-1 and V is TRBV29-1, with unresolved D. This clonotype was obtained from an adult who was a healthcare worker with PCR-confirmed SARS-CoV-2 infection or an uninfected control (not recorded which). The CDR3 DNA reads TGCAGCGTTGAAGAGGGAGCCCTTATGGAAGCTTTCTTT. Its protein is CSVEEGALMEAFF.